The 8 T cell receptor beta chains listed next were all sequenced from one sample in a study of regulatory T cells in long-lasting Graves disease. Construction of the TCR beta libraries employed iRepertoire HTBI primers in conjunction with Arm-PCR of CDR3 regions. TCRdb reanalysed the multiplex PCR reads using MiXCR and keeps one entry per CDR3 protein. The sample shows approximately 560,000 distinct CDR3 sequences, around 15% of them seen only once. Documented time point: newly diagnosed GD, antithyroid drugs for less than 3 months. PBMC RNA was the source of the TCR library. The sample was also reused in another study, on T cells in Graves' hyperthyroidism and ophthalmopathy.

Sequencing was performed on peripheral blood mononuclear cells (PBMCs), taken at new diagnosis, from a patient treated with antithyroid drugs. These receptor sequences come from a man between 18 and 35 years old with Graves disease.

This clonotype turned up a few times. This chain joins TRBV10-2 and TRBJ2-1, with TRBD2 matching 7 bases. This CDR3 has 15 amino acids. Germline V gives CDR1 WSHSY, CDR2 SAAADI. V shed 3 bases, J shed 9 bases, and the junction held 11 bases outside the gene matches. The CDR3: CASSDGGGGWGEQFF. In DNA form, the CDR3 reads TGCGCCAGCAGTGACGGCGGGGGTGGGTGGGGTGAGCAGTTCTTC.

The V and J genes are TRBV20-1 and TRBJ1-1; TRBD1 matches at 7 bases. V was clipped by 4 bases and J by 3 bases; unmatched bases: 5. Germline V CDR1 and CDR2: DFQATT, SNEGSKA (reference sequence). This CDR3 is built from 13 residues. CDR3 DNA: TGCAGTGCTATCAGGGACAGAGACACTGAAGCTTTCTTT. This translates into CSAIRDRDTEAFF.

V usage is TRBV20-1 and J usage is TRBJ1-6; D is uncertain. The ends were cut back, 6 bases at V and 0 bases at J, with 21 bases in the middle. Germline CDR1 and CDR2: DFQATT and SNEGSKA (reference sequence). The CDR3 covers 18 residues. CDR3 coding DNA: TGCAGTGCCAGAAATCCCCCCGCAGAGAGCTCCTATAATTCACCCCTCCACTTT. Amino acid sequence: CSARNPPAESSYNSPLHF.

There are many counts of this clonotype. The genes are TRBV5-1 and TRBJ2-7; D call uncertain. The CDR3 runs 12 residues. The germline CDR1 and CDR2 sequences are SGHRS and YFSETQ. V lost 4 bases to trimming and J lost 6 bases, with 11 bases between them. CDR3 sequence (DNA): TGCGCCAGCAGCATCTCATCGGGCGAGCAGTACTTC. This codes for CASSISSGEQYF.

In its sample, this clonotype was seen a few times. The V gene is TRBV4-1, the J gene TRBJ1-5; 8 positions match TRBD1. This CDR3 contains 15 residues. Per germline, CDR1 MGHRA and CDR2 YSYEKL. V trimming: 1 base; J trimming: 5 bases; junction bases outside the gene matches: 4. CDR3 DNA: TGCGCCAGCAGCCAAGCGGACAGGGTGTATCAGCCCCAGCATTTT. It codes for CASSQADRVYQPQHF.

This clonotype appeared many times. V and J are TRBV15 and TRBJ1-5, with D unclear. The V and J ends lost 1 base and 5 bases respectively, with 9 bases between them. Germline values: CDR1 LNHNV, CDR2 YYDKDF (reference sequence). The CDR3 consists of 14 residues. CDR3 DNA: TGTGCCACCAGCAGAGCCGCAGGATATCAGCCCCAGCATTTT. Translated: CATSRAAGYQPQHF.

This clonotype was seen only a few times. This chain links TRBV6-1 with TRBJ2-5; tentatively, D is TRBD1 or TRBD2 (7 bases each). The CDR3 is 13 amino acids. V was cut by 2 bases and J by 5 bases, with 9 bases left in between. Germline CDR1 reads MNHNS; CDR2 reads SASEGT. The CDR3 bases are TGTGCCAGCAGTGAACAGGGGGGGGAGACCCAGTACTTC. Its protein is CASSEQGGETQYF.

This clonotype was picked up many times. The chain uses TRBV28 and TRBJ2-3, with no clear D. The V and J ends lost 6 bases and 4 bases respectively, with 17 bases between them. Germline loops: CDR1 MDHEN, CDR2 SYDVKM. CDR3 length equals 15 residues. The DNA of the CDR3 is TGTGCCAGCAGACCGTACGGAGAAGCAGCAGATACGCAGTATTTT. Amino acid sequence: CASRPYGEAADTQYF.